This paragraph covers one TCR beta chain sequence. The data stem from a study of T cell changes during pregnancy in multiple sclerosis. The CDR3 sequence is 16 residues long. Losses at the gene ends were 10 bases for V and 4 bases for J; bases not matched to a gene: 16. The germline CDR1 and CDR2 sequences are ENHRY and SYGVKD. Profiled with immunoSEQ multiplex PCR; TCRdb holds only in-frame clones, not every one. The table lists 95,000 to 100,000 clones, 75% to 95% of them singletons. This sequence originates from a female donor with multiple sclerosis, enrolled in a pregnancy study. The V and J genes are TRBV10-3 and TRBJ2-1, with 7 bases aligning to TRBD2. The sample here was peripheral blood, taken in the second trimester of pregnancy. CDR3 amino acids: CATDPLTSKPYNEQFF. CDR3 bases: TGTGCCACGGACCCCCTGACTAGCAAACCATACAATGAGCAGTTCTTC.